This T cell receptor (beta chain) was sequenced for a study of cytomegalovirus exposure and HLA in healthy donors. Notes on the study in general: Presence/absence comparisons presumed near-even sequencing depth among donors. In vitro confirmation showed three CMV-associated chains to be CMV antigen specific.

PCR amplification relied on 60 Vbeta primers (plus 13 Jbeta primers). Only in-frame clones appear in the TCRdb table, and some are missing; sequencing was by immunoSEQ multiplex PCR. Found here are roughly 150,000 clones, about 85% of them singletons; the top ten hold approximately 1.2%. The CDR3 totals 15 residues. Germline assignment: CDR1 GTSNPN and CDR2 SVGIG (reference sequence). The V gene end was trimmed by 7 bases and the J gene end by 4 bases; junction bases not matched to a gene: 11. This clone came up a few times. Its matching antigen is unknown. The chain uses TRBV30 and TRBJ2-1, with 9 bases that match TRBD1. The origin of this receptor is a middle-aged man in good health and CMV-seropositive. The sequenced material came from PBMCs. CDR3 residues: CALKPPGTGYNEQFF. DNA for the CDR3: TGTGCCTTGAAGCCCCCCGGGACAGGGTACAATGAGCAGTTCTTC.